The clone carrying this T cell receptor beta chain was observed at least ten times. The sample originates from a study of early T cells in non-severe SARS-CoV-2 infection. Germline CDR1 reads MNHNS; CDR2 reads SASEGT. The CDR3 runs to 15 residues. The V gene lost 1 base and the J gene lost 0 bases, with 7 bases spanning the gap. One entry per CDR3 protein, called by TCRdb with MiXCR from the 5' RACE reads. The data show about 61,000 distinct CDR3 sequences, about a tenth seen once. The TCR sequence derives from an adult who was a healthcare worker with PCR-confirmed SARS-CoV-2 infection or an uninfected control (not recorded which). The chain couples TRBV6-1 to TRBJ1-5; D is undetermined. Sequencing was carried out using whole blood. In DNA form, the CDR3 reads TGTGCCAGCAGTGAAGGACGGTATAGCAATCAGCCCCAGCATTTT. Translating gives CASSEGRYSNQPQHF.